This TCR beta chain stems from a study of regulatory dendritic cells for organ transplantation (dated 2017 in TCRdb). As for the study more broadly: Regulatory dendritic cells were generated from monocytes cultured with vitamin D3 on days 0 and 4 and IL-10 on day 4. On day 6, LPS was added to the DC cultures to test how the DCs responded to a strong maturation-inducing agent. Before and after allostimulation with regulatory or mature dendritic cells, TCRbeta repertoires were sequenced from sorted naive and memory CD4+ and CD8+ T cells.

In its sample, this clone was seen a few times. Its binding antigen is unknown. No much larger clonotype is one base removed from it; base qualities were not supplied. The research as a whole found: Among the resting subsets, the most alloreactive TCR clonotypes were found in memory CD8+ T cells. Repertoires were highly diverse in naive CD4+ and CD8+ T cells, less diverse in memory cells, and most oligoclonal in memory CD8+ cells. In both subjects, allostimulation led to expansion of memory CD8+ clones, though the expansion induced by regulatory dendritic cells appeared to be more limited than that induced by mature dendritic cells. The authors pointed out considerable heterogeneity between individuals in the alloreactive memory CD8+ T cell pool, and only two subjects were sequenced.

Multiplexed two-step PCR with Vbeta-specific forward primers and Jbeta-specific reverse primers was used to amplify TCRbeta CDR3 regions. TCRbeta libraries were sequenced on an Illumina instrument through the immunoSEQ service. As for the authors' bioinformatics: V, D and J genes were assigned using IMGT annotation, and counts were corrected for multiplex PCR bias using synthetic CDR3 analogues. In the immunoSEQ Analyzer, repertoire clonality was calculated as one minus the normalized Shannon entropy. Fisher's exact test with Benjamini-Hochberg false discovery rate control was used to define clonal expansion, with two-tailed P<0.01. What TCRdb holds here is the immuneACCESS table cut down to in-frame rearrangements. Part of the clones is not present; checked against another copy, under half of the missing clones reflect an unresolved V gene, and the others are unexplained. The V and J calls and clone size come from that table; D and trimming were worked out from the DNA. This sample comprises about 20,000 clones, over 75% of them detected only once. The ten largest clones represent about 0.7% of the sample.

Sorted T cell subsets were CFSE-labeled and co-cultured for approximately 5 days with allogeneic regulatory or mature dendritic cells at a 1:10 DC:T ratio. FACS was used to sort CD4+ or CD8+ cells into naive T cells, defined as CD45RA+, and memory T cells, defined as CD45RO+. The T cells used for TCR sequencing were obtained from a couple of healthy control subjects. Genomic DNA was extracted with the Qiagen DNeasy Blood & Tissue Kit. Reading from cysteine to phenylalanine, the CDR3 counts 11 amino acids. Kept here is only the CDR3 DNA, which spans 33 bases and is read in frame from base 1. CDR1 and CDR2 (SNHLY, FYNNEI) derive from the germline V gene. The V end gives up 10 bases and the J end 10 bases, leaving 6 bases in the junction not matched to a gene.

Sequencing used naive CD4+ T cells from blood cultured with regulatory dendritic cells. This sample's cell subset or site label indicates: CD45RA+ naive T cells. In this chain, TRBV2 is recombined with TRBJ2-1; 8 junctional bases match TRBD2. The origin of this receptor is a human donor in good health. In nucleotides, the sequence is TGTGCCACCGGGGGGGTGCGGGAGCAGTTCTTC. Its product reads: CATGGVREQFF.